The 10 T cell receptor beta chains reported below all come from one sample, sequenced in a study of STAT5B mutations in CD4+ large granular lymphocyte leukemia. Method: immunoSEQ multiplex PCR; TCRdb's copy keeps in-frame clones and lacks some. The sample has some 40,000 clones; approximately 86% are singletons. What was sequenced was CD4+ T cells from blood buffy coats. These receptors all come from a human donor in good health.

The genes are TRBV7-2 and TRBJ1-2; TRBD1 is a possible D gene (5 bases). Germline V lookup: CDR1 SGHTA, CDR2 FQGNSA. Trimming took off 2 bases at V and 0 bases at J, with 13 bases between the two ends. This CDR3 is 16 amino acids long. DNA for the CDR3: TGTGCCAGCAGCTTAATTTTTAGGGGAACTAACTATGGCTACACCTTC. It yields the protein CASSLIFRGTNYGYTF.

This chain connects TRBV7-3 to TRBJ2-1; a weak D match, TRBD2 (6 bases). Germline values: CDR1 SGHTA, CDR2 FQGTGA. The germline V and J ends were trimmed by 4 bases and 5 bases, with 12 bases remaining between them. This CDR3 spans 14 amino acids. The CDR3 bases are TGTGCCAGCAGCTCCGGGACTTCCCACAATGAGCAGTTCTTC. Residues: CASSSGTSHNEQFF.

CDR3 in amino acids: CASRDLGAGNTGELFF. In nucleotides, the CDR3 is TGTGCCAGCAGGGACTTGGGGGCGGGGAACACCGGGGAGCTGTTTTTT. The gene calls are TRBV27 and TRBJ2-2, with D perhaps matching TRBD1 (6 bases). The CDR3 extends over 16 amino acids. V lost 6 bases, J lost 1 base, and 15 bases lay in between. Germline V gene lookup returns CDR1 MNHEY and CDR2 SMNVEV (reference sequence).

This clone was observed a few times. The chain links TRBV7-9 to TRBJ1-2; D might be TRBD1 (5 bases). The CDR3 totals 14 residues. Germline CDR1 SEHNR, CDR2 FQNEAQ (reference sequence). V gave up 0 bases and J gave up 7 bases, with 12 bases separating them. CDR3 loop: CASSLAGPRAGYTF. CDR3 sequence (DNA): TGTGCCAGCAGCTTAGCCGGGCCCAGGGCTGGCTACACCTTC. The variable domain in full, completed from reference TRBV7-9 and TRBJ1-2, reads DTGVSQNPRHKITKRGQNVTFRCDPISEHNRLYWYRQTLGQGPEFLTYFQNEAQLEKSRLLSDRFSAERPKGSFSTLEIQRTEQGDSAMYLCASSLAGPRAGYTFGSGTRLTVV.

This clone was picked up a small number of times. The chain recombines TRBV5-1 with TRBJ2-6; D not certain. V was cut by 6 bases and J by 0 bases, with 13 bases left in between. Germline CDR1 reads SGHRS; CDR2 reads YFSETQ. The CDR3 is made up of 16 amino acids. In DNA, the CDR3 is TGCGCCAGCACCCATAGAAGAAGCTCTGGGGCCAACGTCCTGACTTTC. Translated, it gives CASTHRRSSGANVLTF.

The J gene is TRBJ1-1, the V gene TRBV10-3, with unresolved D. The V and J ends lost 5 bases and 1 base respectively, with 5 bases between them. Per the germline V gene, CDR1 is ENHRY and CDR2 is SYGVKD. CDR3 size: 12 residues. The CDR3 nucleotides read TGTGCCATCAGTCTACAGAACACTGAAGCTTTCTTT. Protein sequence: CAISLQNTEAFF.

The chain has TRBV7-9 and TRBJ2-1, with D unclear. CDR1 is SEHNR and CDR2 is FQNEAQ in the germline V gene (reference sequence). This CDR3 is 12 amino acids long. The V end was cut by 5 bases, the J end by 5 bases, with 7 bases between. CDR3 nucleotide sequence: TGTGCCAGCAGCCTTTTGGACAATGAGCAGTTCTTC. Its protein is CASSLLDNEQFF.

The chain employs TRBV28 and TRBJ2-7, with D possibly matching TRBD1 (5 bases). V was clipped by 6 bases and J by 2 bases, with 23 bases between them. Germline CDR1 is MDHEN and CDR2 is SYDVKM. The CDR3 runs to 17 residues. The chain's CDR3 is CASSSPDGARNAYEQYF. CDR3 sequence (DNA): TGTGCCAGCAGCTCCCCCGATGGGGCGCGGAACGCCTACGAGCAGTACTTC.

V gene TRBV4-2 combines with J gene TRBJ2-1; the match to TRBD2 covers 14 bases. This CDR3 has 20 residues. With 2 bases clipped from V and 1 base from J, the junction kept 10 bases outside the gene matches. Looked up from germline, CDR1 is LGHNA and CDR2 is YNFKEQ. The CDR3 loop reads CASSQLPGTSGRGSYNEQFF. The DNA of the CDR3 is TGTGCCAGCAGCCAACTCCCGGGGACTAGCGGGAGAGGATCCTACAATGAGCAGTTCTTC.

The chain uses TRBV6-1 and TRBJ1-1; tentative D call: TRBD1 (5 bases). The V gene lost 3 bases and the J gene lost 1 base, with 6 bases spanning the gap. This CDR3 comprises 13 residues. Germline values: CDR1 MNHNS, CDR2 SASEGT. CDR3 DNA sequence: TGTGCCAGCAGTGATCAGGGGAACACTGAAGCTTTCTTT. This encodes CASSDQGNTEAFF.